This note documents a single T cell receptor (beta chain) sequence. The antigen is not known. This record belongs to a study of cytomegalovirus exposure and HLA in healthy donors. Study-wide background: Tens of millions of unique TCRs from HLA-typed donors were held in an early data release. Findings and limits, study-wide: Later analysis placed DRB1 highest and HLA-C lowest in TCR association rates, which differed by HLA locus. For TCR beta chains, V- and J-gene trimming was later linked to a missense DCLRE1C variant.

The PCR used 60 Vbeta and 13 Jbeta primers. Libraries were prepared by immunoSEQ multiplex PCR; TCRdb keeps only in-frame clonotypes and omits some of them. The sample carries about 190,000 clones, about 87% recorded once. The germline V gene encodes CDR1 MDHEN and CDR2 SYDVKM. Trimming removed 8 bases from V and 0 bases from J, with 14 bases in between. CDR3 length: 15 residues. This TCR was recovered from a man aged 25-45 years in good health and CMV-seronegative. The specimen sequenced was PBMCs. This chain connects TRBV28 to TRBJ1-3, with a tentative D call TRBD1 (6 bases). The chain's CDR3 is CASVGQGSSGNTIYF. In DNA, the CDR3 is TGTGCCAGCGTTGGGCAGGGGAGCTCTGGAAACACCATATATTTT.